Listed below are T cell receptor beta chains from one sample, sequenced in a study of CD8+CD57+ T cells in acquired aplastic anemia. TCRdb reprocessed the reads via MiXCR and lists one record per CDR3 protein. Among about 120,000 distinct CDR3 sequences listed, approximately 61% were seen once. Input material: sorted CD4+, CD8+, or CD8+CD57+ T cells (not recorded which) from PBMCs. Receptor source: a human donor with aplastic anemia. The CDR3 runs from the conserved cysteine through the conserved F or W. Fields, in order: clone size, D gene, V gene, J gene, CDR3 DNA, CDR3 protein. A D gene is named only where the DNA matches it firmly. Size is stated for part of the rows, as once, few or many counts, or as a class when the clone is expanded.

>NA|NA|TRBV20-1|TRBJ2-3
TGCAGTGCTTTCAGGTGGGGGGAGAACACAGATACGCAGTATTTT
CSAFRWGENTDTQYF
>NA|TRBD2|TRBV11-1|TRBJ2-3
TGTGCCAGCAGCTTAGCCTGGCGGGAGGGTACAGATACGCAGTATTTT
CASSLAWREGTDTQYF
>many|TRBD1|TRBV7-9|TRBJ2-1
TGTGCCAGCAGCCCCTCGACAGGGGGCTATGAGCAGTTCTTC
CASSPSTGGYEQFF
>few|TRBD1|TRBV3-1|TRBJ1-1
TGTGCCAGCAGCCAGAACAGGGGTGAAGCTTTCTTT
CASSQNRGEAFF
>once|NA|TRBV9|TRBJ1-1
TGTGCCAGCAGCGACCATAAGGACGGGAAAACTGAAGCTTTCTTT
CASSDHKDGKTEAFF
>few|NA|TRBV19|TRBJ2-3
TGTGCCAGTAGTACGGTCATGGTTGCGGATACGCAGTATTTT
CASSTVMVADTQYF
>many|NA|TRBV4-3|TRBJ1-6
TGCGCCAGCAGCAGCTCACAGGAGACCTATAATTCACCCCTCCACTTT
CASSSSQETYNSPLHF
>NA|NA|TRBV25-1|TRBJ2-7
TGTGCCAGCAGCTTCTTACTCGACGAGCAGTACTTC
CASSFLLDEQYF
>many|TRBD1|TRBV7-9|TRBJ2-5
TGTGCCAGCAGTACTAACAGGGGGCTAGAGACCCAGTACTTC
CASSTNRGLETQYF
>few|NA|TRBV6-4|TRBJ1-6
TGTGCCAGCAGTGGGTTAAAGAATTCACCCCTCCACTTT
CASSGLKNSPLHF